The text below deals with one TCR beta chain. These data are taken from a study of T cell responses to AZD1222 COVID-19 vaccine. The CDR3 runs 13 residues. The V end was cut by 2 bases, the J end by 8 bases, with 12 bases between. Germline CDR1 reads MNHEY; CDR2 reads SVGAGI. The assay was immunoSEQ multiplex PCR, and TCRdb's table has in-frame clones only and misses some. The data show about 140,000 clones, with approximately 85% seen just once and over 7% held by the top ten. The clonotype originates from an adult in good health. The chain recombines TRBV6-5 with TRBJ1-2, with no clear D. The specimen was peripheral blood, collected on day 0 of AZD1222 vaccination. Here the CDR3 reads CASSYTVQEGYTF. The DNA of the CDR3 is TGTGCCAGCAGTTACACGGTTCAGGAAGGCTACACCTTC.